Listed below are T cell receptor beta chains from one sample, sequenced in a study of vaccination effects on CD4 cells after COVID-19. Measured with immunoSEQ multiplex PCR; TCRdb has only the in-frame clones, and not every one. Here the sample spans about 63,000 clones, over 70% being singletons. These receptors' antigens are unknown. This specimen consisted of CD4+ T cells from PBMCs cultured with HCoV-OC43 spike peptides, obtained before COVID-19 vaccination. Receptors were obtained from a human donor who received a COVID-19 vaccine. CDR3s include the opening cysteine and the closing phenylalanine or tryptophan. D genes are given only for firm matches. The size entry is marked missing in some rows and otherwise reads once, few, many or a size class.

CDR3 DNA: TGTGCCAGCCCTCGGTCACCGACCGCCTACAATGAGCAGTTCTTC
CDR3 protein: CASPRSPTAYNEQFF
J gene: TRBJ2-1
D gene: NA
V gene: TRBV2
clone size: NA

CDR3 DNA: TGTGCCAGCAGCCAGGAAGGGACAGTACAGTTCTTC
CDR3 protein: CASSQEGTVQFF
J gene: TRBJ2-1
D gene: TRBD1
V gene: TRBV4-2
clone size: NA

CDR3 DNA: TGCAGTGCTAGAGACAGTCATACGCAGTATTTT
CDR3 protein: CSARDSHTQYF
J gene: TRBJ2-3
D gene: NA
V gene: TRBV20-1
clone size: NA

CDR3 DNA: TGTGCCAGCAGCTTAAAGGCGGATTGGTACTATGGCTACACCTTC
CDR3 protein: CASSLKADWYYGYTF
J gene: TRBJ1-2
D gene: NA
V gene: TRBV7-8
clone size: NA

CDR3 DNA: TGCGCCAGCAGCGGACTACAAGAGACCCAGTACTTC
CDR3 protein: CASSGLQETQYF
J gene: TRBJ2-5
D gene: NA
V gene: TRBV5-1
clone size: NA

CDR3 DNA: TGTGCCAGCAGTGTGCGTTTGGGCACTGAAGCTTTCTTT
CDR3 protein: CASSVRLGTEAFF
J gene: TRBJ1-1
D gene: NA
V gene: TRBV2
clone size: NA

CDR3 DNA: TGTGCCAGCACACTTCCGAGCGGGGGAGTATACAATGAGCAGTTCTTC
CDR3 protein: CASTLPSGGVYNEQFF
J gene: TRBJ2-1
D gene: TRBD2
V gene: TRBV28
clone size: NA

CDR3 DNA: TGTGCCAGCAGCCTCATTATGAGGACAGGGCAAGAGACCCAGTACTTC
CDR3 protein: CASSLIMRTGQETQYF
J gene: TRBJ2-5
D gene: TRBD1
V gene: TRBV5-8
clone size: NA

CDR3 DNA: TGCGCCAGCAGCTTGGGAAACACCCGAAACACCATATATTTT
CDR3 protein: CASSLGNTRNTIYF
J gene: TRBJ1-3
D gene: NA
V gene: TRBV5-1
clone size: NA

CDR3 DNA: TGTGCCAGCAGTGACCGACAGGGGATGACCCAGTACTTC
CDR3 protein: CASSDRQGMTQYF
J gene: TRBJ2-5
D gene: TRBD1
V gene: TRBV2
clone size: NA

CDR3 DNA: TGTGCCAGCAGCTTAGGGGCAGGGGGTCAGCCCCAGCATTTT
CDR3 protein: CASSLGAGGQPQHF
J gene: TRBJ1-5
D gene: TRBD1
V gene: TRBV7-9
clone size: medium-sized

CDR3 DNA: TGTGCCAGCAGCTTGTGGGGGGCTAGCAACAATCAGCCCCAGCATTTT
CDR3 protein: CASSLWGASNNQPQHF
J gene: TRBJ1-5
D gene: NA
V gene: TRBV5-6
clone size: NA

CDR3 DNA: TGCGCCAGCGGGGGACAGGGAACCTACAATGAGCAGTTCTTC
CDR3 protein: CASGGQGTYNEQFF
J gene: TRBJ2-1
D gene: TRBD1
V gene: TRBV10-2
clone size: NA

CDR3 DNA: TGCGCCAGCAGCTTGAGGGCCACCAGCGGGGGTAAGAATGAGCAGTTCTTC
CDR3 protein: CASSLRATSGGKNEQFF
J gene: TRBJ2-1
D gene: TRBD2
V gene: TRBV5-1
clone size: NA

CDR3 DNA: TGTGCCACCAGTGCCCCTCCGGGGGTTCGGGAAAAACTGTTTTTT
CDR3 protein: CATSAPPGVREKLFF
J gene: TRBJ1-4
D gene: NA
V gene: TRBV24-1
clone size: once

CDR3 DNA: TGTGCCAGTAGTATTCAGGGGTTAAGCTCTGGGGCCAACGTCCTGACTTTC
CDR3 protein: CASSIQGLSSGANVLTF
J gene: TRBJ2-6
D gene: NA
V gene: TRBV19
clone size: once

CDR3 DNA: TGTGCCAGCAGATTCGGACAGTCGCCTAACTATGGCTACACCTTC
CDR3 protein: CASRFGQSPNYGYTF
J gene: TRBJ1-2
D gene: NA
V gene: TRBV5-4
clone size: NA

CDR3 DNA: TGTGCCACCAGGGAACAGGGGGCTCCGAACACCGGGGAGCTGTTTTTT
CDR3 protein: CATREQGAPNTGELFF
J gene: TRBJ2-2
D gene: TRBD1
V gene: TRBV24-1
clone size: NA

CDR3 DNA: TGTGCCAGCAGTTACGAGTTGGGGAACTATGGCTACACCTTC
CDR3 protein: CASSYELGNYGYTF
J gene: TRBJ1-2
D gene: NA
V gene: TRBV6-2/TRBV6-3
clone size: NA

CDR3 DNA: TGTGCCACCAGGGGCCGTTCGGAGACAGATACGCAGTATTTT
CDR3 protein: CATRGRSETDTQYF
J gene: TRBJ2-3
D gene: NA
V gene: TRBV24-1
clone size: NA

CDR3 DNA: TGTGCCAGTAGAGGGACCGCGGTGGGGAGTAAACTGTTTTTT
CDR3 protein: CASRGTAVGSKLFF
J gene: TRBJ1-4
D gene: NA
V gene: TRBV19
clone size: NA

CDR3 DNA: TGTGCCACCAACCCAAGGGGAGATACGCAGTATTTT
CDR3 protein: CATNPRGDTQYF
J gene: TRBJ2-3
D gene: NA
V gene: TRBV24-1
clone size: NA

CDR3 DNA: TGTGCCAGCAGTTTTCCCACCACGACGGATAGCAATCAGCCCCAGCATTTT
CDR3 protein: CASSFPTTTDSNQPQHF
J gene: TRBJ1-5
D gene: NA
V gene: TRBV27
clone size: NA

CDR3 DNA: TGTGCCAGCAGTCCAGGACCCAATCAGCCCCAGCATTTT
CDR3 protein: CASSPGPNQPQHF
J gene: TRBJ1-5
D gene: NA
V gene: TRBV2
clone size: NA

CDR3 DNA: TGTGCCAGCAGCGTCTTCTCTCAGGATAATTCACCCCTCCACTTT
CDR3 protein: CASSVFSQDNSPLHF
J gene: TRBJ1-6
D gene: NA
V gene: TRBV9
clone size: NA

CDR3 DNA: TGTGCCAGCAGCTTAGGAGGAGATACGCAGTATTTT
CDR3 protein: CASSLGGDTQYF
J gene: TRBJ2-3
D gene: NA
V gene: TRBV6-9
clone size: NA

CDR3 DNA: TGTGCCAGGGAGCTAACAGGGACGGGCGGCTACACCTTC
CDR3 protein: CARELTGTGGYTF
J gene: TRBJ1-2
D gene: NA
V gene: TRBV12-3/TRBV12-4
clone size: NA

CDR3 DNA: TGTGCCAGCAGCGCCGGCATAGGGGAGTGGGGCACAGATACGCAGTATTTT
CDR3 protein: CASSAGIGEWGTDTQYF
J gene: TRBJ2-3
D gene: NA
V gene: TRBV9
clone size: few

CDR3 DNA: TGTGCCAGCAGTTTTCCTGGGGAAAAACTGTTTTTT
CDR3 protein: CASSFPGEKLFF
J gene: TRBJ1-4
D gene: NA
V gene: TRBV12-3/TRBV12-4
clone size: NA

CDR3 DNA: TGTGCCATCAGTGTAACGGGACAGGGGCCCGGGGATGAGCAGTTCTTC
CDR3 protein: CAISVTGQGPGDEQFF
J gene: TRBJ2-1
D gene: TRBD1
V gene: TRBV10-3
clone size: NA

CDR3 DNA: TGTGCCAGCAAGACCTTATCGGCTCGGACCCAGTACTTC
CDR3 protein: CASKTLSARTQYF
J gene: TRBJ2-5
D gene: NA
V gene: TRBV2
clone size: few

CDR3 DNA: TGTGCCAGCAGTGGCAGGACATCCGGAGGTGGTAATGAAAAACTGTTTTTT
CDR3 protein: CASSGRTSGGGNEKLFF
J gene: TRBJ1-4
D gene: NA
V gene: TRBV2
clone size: NA

CDR3 DNA: TGTGCCAGCAGCCCGAGTGACAGGGGCTCTGGAAACACCATATATTTT
CDR3 protein: CASSPSDRGSGNTIYF
J gene: TRBJ1-3
D gene: TRBD1
V gene: TRBV3-1/TRBV3-2
clone size: NA

CDR3 DNA: TGTGCCAGCAGTTTACTCCCCGGGACAGGGGATGGCTACACCTTC
CDR3 protein: CASSLLPGTGDGYTF
J gene: TRBJ1-2
D gene: TRBD1
V gene: TRBV28
clone size: NA

CDR3 DNA: TGCGCCAGCAGCTTGGCCGGCAGTTACTACAATGAGCAGTTCTTC
CDR3 protein: CASSLAGSYYNEQFF
J gene: TRBJ2-1
D gene: NA
V gene: TRBV5-1
clone size: NA

CDR3 DNA: TGTGCCAGCAGCCTACAGACGTTTGGGGCCAACGTCCTGACTTTC
CDR3 protein: CASSLQTFGANVLTF
J gene: TRBJ2-6
D gene: NA
V gene: TRBV7-2
clone size: NA

CDR3 DNA: TGTGCCAGCAGATCGGGACTAGCGTACAAAAACATTCAGTACTTC
CDR3 protein: CASRSGLAYKNIQYF
J gene: TRBJ2-4
D gene: TRBD2
V gene: TRBV6-5
clone size: NA

CDR3 DNA: TGTGCCAGCAGCCAGGGGGCGAGCCAGCCCCAGCATTTT
CDR3 protein: CASSQGASQPQHF
J gene: TRBJ1-5
D gene: NA
V gene: TRBV3-1/TRBV3-2
clone size: once

CDR3 DNA: TGTGCCAGCAGTTACCCTAAACAGGGGGCGCGGGAGACCCAGTACTTC
CDR3 protein: CASSYPKQGARETQYF
J gene: TRBJ2-5
D gene: TRBD1
V gene: TRBV6-6
clone size: NA

CDR3 DNA: TGTGCCAGCAGCTTGCAGCCGGGACAGGGGGCGCGGGATACGCAGTATTTT
CDR3 protein: CASSLQPGQGARDTQYF
J gene: TRBJ2-3
D gene: TRBD1
V gene: TRBV7-3
clone size: NA